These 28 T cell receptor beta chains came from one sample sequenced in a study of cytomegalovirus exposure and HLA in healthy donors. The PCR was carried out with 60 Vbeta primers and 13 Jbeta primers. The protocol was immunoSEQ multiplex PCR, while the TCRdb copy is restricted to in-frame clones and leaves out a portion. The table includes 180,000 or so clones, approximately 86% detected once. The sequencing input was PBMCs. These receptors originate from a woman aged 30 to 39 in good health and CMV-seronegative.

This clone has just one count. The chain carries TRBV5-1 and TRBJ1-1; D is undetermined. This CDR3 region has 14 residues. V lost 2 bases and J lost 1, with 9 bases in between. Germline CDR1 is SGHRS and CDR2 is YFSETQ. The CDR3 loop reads CASSFGQSNTEAFF. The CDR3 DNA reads TGCGCCAGCAGCTTTGGTCAGTCGAACACTGAAGCTTTCTTT.

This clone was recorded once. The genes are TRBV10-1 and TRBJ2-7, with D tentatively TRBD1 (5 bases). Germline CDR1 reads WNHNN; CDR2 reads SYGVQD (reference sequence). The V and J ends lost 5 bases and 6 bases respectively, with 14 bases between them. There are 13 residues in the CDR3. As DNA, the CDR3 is TGCGCCAGCAGTAGATCTACAAGGGGCGAGCAGTACTTC. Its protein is CASSRSTRGEQYF.

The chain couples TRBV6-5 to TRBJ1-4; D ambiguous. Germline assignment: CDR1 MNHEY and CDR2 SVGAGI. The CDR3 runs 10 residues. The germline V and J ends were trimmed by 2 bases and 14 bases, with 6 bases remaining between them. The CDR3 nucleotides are TGTGCCAGCAGTTACCCGCGGCTGTTTTTT. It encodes CASSYPRLFF.

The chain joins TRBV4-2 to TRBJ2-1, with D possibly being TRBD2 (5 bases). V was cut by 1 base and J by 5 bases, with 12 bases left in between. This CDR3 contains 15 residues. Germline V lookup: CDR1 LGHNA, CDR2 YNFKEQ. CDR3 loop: CASSQVGERDNEQFF. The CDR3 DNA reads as TGTGCCAGCAGCCAAGTGGGAGAAAGGGACAATGAGCAGTTCTTC.

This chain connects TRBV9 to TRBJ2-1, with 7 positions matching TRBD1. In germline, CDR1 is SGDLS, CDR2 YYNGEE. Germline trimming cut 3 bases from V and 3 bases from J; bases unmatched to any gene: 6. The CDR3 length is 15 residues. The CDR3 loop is CASSGGGVSYNEQFF. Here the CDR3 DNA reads TGTGCCAGCAGCGGAGGGGGCGTAAGCTACAATGAGCAGTTCTTC.

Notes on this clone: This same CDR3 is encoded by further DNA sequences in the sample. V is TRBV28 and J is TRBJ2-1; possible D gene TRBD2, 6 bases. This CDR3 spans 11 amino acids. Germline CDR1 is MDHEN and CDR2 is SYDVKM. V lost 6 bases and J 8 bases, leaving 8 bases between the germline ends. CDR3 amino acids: CASSGGYEQFF. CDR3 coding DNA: TGTGCCAGCAGCGGGGGATATGAGCAGTTCTTC. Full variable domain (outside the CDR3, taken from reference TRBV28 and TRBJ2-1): DVKVTQSSRYLVKRTGEKVFLECVQDMDHENMFWYRQDPGLGLRLIYFSYDVKMKEKGDIPEGYSVSREKKERFSLILESASTNQTSMYLCASSGGYEQFFGPGTRLTVL.

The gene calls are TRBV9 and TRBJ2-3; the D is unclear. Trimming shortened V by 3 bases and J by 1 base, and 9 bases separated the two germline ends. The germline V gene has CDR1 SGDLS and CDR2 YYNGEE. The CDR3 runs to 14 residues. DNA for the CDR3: TGTGCCAGCAGCGAAGGCGGTCGCACAGATACGCAGTATTTT. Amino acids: CASSEGGRTDTQYF.

The CDR3 DNA follows: TGTGCTAGGGGGACAGGGGGGAACTATGGCTACACCTTC. As protein: CARGTGGNYGYTF. This chain links TRBV7-7 with TRBJ1-2, with 11 nucleotides matching TRBD1. Germline V gene data show CDR1 as SSHAT and CDR2 as FNYEAQ (reference sequence). CDR3 length: 13 residues.

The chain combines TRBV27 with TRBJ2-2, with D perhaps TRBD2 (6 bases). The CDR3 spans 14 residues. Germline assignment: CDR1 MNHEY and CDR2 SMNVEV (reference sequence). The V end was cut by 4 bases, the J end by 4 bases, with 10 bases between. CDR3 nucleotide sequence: TGTGCCAGCAGTTGGGGGGAACGCACCGGGGAGCTGTTTTTT. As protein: CASSWGERTGELFF.

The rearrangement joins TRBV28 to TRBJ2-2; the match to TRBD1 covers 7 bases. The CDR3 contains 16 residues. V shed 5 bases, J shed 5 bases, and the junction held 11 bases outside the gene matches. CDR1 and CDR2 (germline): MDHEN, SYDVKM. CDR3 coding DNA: TGTGCCAGCAGTACCAGAGACAGGGTCGGTACCGGGGAGCTGTTTTTT. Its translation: CASSTRDRVGTGELFF.

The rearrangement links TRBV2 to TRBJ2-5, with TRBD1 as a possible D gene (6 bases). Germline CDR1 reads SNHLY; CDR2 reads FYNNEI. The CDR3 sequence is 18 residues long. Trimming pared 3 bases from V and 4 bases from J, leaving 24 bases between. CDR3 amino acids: CASSDALPRGGNRETQYF. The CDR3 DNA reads TGTGCCAGCAGTGATGCCCTGCCGAGAGGGGGAAATAGAGAGACCCAGTACTTC. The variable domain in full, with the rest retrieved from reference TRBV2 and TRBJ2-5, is EPEVTQTPSHQVTQMGQEVILRCVPISNHLYFYWYRQILGQKVEFLVSFYNNEISEKSEIFDDQFSVERPDGSNFTLKIRSTKLEDSAMYFCASSDALPRGGNRETQYFGPGTRLLVL.

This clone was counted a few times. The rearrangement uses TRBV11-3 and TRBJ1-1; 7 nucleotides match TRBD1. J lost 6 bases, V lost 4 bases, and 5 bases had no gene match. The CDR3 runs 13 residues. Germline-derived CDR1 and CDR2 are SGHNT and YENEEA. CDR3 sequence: CASSSGGKAEAFF. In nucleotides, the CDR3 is TGTGCCAGCAGCTCAGGGGGGAAGGCTGAAGCTTTCTTT. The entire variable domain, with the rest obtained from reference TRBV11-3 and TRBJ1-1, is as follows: EAGVVQSPRYKIIEKKQPVAFWCNPISGHNTLYWYLQNLGQGPELLIRYENEEAVDDSQLPKDRFSAERLKGVDSTLKIQPAELGDSAVYLCASSSGGKAEAFFGQGTRLTVV.

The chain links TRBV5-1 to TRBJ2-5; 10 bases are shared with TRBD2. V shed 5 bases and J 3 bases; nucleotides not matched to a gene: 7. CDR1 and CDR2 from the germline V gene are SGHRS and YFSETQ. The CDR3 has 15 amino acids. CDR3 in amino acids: CASSPIGLAEETQYF. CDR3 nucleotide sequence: TGCGCCAGCAGTCCTATCGGACTAGCGGAAGAGACCCAGTACTTC.

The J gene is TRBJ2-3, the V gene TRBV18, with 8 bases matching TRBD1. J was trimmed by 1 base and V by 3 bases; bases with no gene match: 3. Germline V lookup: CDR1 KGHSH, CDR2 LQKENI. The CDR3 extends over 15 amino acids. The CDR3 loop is CASSPSGQGTDTQYF. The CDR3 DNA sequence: TGTGCCAGCTCACCCTCGGGACAGGGCACAGATACGCAGTATTTT.

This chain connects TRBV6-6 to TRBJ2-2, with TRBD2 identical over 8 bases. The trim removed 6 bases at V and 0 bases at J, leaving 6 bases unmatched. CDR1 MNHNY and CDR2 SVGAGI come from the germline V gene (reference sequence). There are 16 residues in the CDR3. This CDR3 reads CASSGRAGSNTGELFF. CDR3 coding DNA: TGTGCCAGCAGCGGGAGGGCAGGTTCGAACACCGGGGAGCTGTTTTTT.

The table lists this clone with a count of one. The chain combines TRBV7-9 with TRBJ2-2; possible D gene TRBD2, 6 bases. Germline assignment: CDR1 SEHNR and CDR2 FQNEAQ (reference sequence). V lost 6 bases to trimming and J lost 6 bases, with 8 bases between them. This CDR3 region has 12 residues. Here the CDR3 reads CASRREAGELFF. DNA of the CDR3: TGTGCCAGCAGAAGGGAGGCCGGGGAGCTGTTTTTT.

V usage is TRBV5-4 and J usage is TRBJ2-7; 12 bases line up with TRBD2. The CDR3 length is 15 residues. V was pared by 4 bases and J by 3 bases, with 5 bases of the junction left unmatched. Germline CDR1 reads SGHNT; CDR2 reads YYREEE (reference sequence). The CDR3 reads CASSVTSGSFYEQYF. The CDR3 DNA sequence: TGTGCCAGCAGCGTGACTAGCGGGAGTTTCTACGAGCAGTACTTC.

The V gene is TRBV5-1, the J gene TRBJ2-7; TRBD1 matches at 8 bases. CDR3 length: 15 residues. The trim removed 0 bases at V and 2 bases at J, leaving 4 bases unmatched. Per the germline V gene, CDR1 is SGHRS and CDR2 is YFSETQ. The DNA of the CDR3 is TGCGCCAGCAGCTTGGGACGGGACAGGACCTACGAGCAGTACTTC. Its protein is CASSLGRDRTYEQYF.

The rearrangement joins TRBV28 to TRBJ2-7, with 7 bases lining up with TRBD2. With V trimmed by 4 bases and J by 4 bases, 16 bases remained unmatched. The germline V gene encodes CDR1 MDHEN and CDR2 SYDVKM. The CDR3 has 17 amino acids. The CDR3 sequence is CASSYVIGAGARYEQYF. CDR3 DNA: TGTGCCAGCAGTTATGTCATTGGGGCGGGAGCAAGGTACGAGCAGTACTTC. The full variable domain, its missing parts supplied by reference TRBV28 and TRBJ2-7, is DVKVTQSSRYLVKRTGEKVFLECVQDMDHENMFWYRQDPGLGLRLIYFSYDVKMKEKGDIPEGYSVSREKKERFSLILESASTNQTSMYLCASSYVIGAGARYEQYFGPGTRLTVT.

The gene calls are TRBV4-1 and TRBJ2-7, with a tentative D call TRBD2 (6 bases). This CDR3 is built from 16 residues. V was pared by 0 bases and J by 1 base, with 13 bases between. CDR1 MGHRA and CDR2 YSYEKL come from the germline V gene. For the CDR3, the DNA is TGCGCCAGCAGCCAAGAGGGAGGTAGCTTGTCCTACGAGCAGTACTTC. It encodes CASSQEGGSLSYEQYF.

CDR3 nucleotides: TGTGCCAGCAGTGGGCCCGGGACTAGCGGGGCCTCCCCGGATACGCAGTATTTT. It encodes CASSGPGTSGASPDTQYF. This sequence joins TRBV28 and TRBJ2-3, with TRBD2 matching over 13 bases. Germline assignment: CDR1 MDHEN and CDR2 SYDVKM. V lost 5 bases and J lost 6; bases outside the gene matches: 14. The CDR3 runs to 18 residues.

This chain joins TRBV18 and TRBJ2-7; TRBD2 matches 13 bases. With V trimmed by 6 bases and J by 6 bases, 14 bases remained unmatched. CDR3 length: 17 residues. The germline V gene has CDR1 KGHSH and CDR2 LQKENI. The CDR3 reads CASSPRLAGGSLAEQYF. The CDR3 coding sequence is TGTGCCAGCTCTCCCAGACTAGCGGGAGGTTCCCTTGCCGAGCAGTACTTC.

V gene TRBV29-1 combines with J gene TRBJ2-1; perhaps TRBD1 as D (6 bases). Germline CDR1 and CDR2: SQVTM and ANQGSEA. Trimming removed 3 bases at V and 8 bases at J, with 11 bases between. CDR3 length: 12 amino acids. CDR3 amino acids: CSVDMGAHEQFF. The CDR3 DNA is TGCAGCGTTGATATGGGGGCGCATGAGCAGTTCTTC.

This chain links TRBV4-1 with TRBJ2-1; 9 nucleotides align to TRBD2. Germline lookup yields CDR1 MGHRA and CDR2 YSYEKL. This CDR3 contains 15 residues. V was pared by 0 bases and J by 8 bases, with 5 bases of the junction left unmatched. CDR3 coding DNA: TGCGCCAGCAGCCAAGAGAAAATAGCGGGGGATGAGCAGTTCTTC. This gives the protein CASSQEKIAGDEQFF.

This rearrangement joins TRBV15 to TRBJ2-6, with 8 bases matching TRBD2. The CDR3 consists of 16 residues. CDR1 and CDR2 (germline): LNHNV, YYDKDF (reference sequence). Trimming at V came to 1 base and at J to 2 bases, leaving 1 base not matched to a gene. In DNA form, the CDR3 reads TGTGCCACCAGCAGAGGGCGGGAGGCTGGGGCCAACGTCCTGACTTTC. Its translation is CATSRGREAGANVLTF. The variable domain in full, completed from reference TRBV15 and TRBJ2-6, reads DAMVIQNPRYQVTQFGKPVTLSCSQTLNHNVMYWYQQKSSQAPKLLFHYYDKDFNNEADTPDNFQSRRPNTSFCFLDIRSPGLGDTAMYLCATSRGREAGANVLTFGAGSRLTVL.

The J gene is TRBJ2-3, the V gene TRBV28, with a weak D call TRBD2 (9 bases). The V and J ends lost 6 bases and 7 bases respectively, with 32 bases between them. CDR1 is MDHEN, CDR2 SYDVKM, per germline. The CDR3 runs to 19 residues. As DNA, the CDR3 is TGTGCCAGCAGCGGAGGACAGGGAAGACTCGGGACTAGCTCTTATACGCAGTATTTT. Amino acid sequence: CASSGGQGRLGTSSYTQYF.

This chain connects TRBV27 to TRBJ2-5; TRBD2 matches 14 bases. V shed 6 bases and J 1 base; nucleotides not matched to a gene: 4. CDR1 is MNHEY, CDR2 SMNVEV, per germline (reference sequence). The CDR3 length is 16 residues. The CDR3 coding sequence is TGTGCCAGCAGAACAGGGACTAGCGGGGGCCAAGAGACCCAGTACTTC. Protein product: CASRTGTSGGQETQYF.

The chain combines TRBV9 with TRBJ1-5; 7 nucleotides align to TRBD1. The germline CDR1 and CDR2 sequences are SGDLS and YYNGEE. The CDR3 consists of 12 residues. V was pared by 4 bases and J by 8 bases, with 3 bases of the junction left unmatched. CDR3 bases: TGTGCCAGCAGCAGGGGGCAGGAGCCCCAGCATTTT. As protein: CASSRGQEPQHF.